The sequence of this T cell receptor (beta chain) was determined in a study of shared clonotypes between healthy human individuals. Study-level information: Participating donors consisted of a couple of women and a few men aged 18 to 49. Study observations and caveats: It was anticipated that sequencing depth would influence how many clonotypes donors shared.

The CDR3 covers 13 residues. CDR1 and CDR2 from the germline V gene are MNHEY and SVGAGI. V lost 7 bases, J lost 0 bases, and 8 bases lay in between. A remark on this clone: Antigen unknown.

Each subset's genomic DNA was shared equally among a number of immunoSEQ plates. Here immunoSEQ multiplex PCR was the method, and the copy in TCRdb shows in-frame clones only, minus some. This table holds roughly 1.4 million clones, just under 99% found once. The study drew its donors from healthy HIV-negative adults without recent acute infections or vaccinations. This clonotype originated in a young man in good health. Sequenced input: naive CD4+ T cells sorted from blood. The subset: CD45RA+ positively selected. The rearrangement links TRBV6-5 to TRBJ2-3; no reliable D call. The CDR3 protein is CASIGGSTDTQYF. The CDR3 DNA reads as TGTGCCAGCATTGGCGGTAGCACAGATACGCAGTATTTT.